Below, 10 T cell receptor beta chains from the same sample are listed, as sequenced in a study of blood T cell repertoires in COVID-19. TCRdb keeps only in-frame clones here, not all; method: immunoSEQ multiplex PCR. The table lists about 330,000 clones, around nine tenths of them singletons. The material sequenced was PBMCs or T cells enriched from blood (not recorded which). Source of these receptors: a man aged 25 to 40 who had recovered from COVID-19.

The chain joins TRBV6-5 to TRBJ2-6, with D possibly TRBD2 on 6 matching bases. This CDR3 region has 13 residues. V was trimmed by 8 bases and J by 6 bases, leaving 11 bases between them. Germline lookup yields CDR1 MNHEY and CDR2 SVGAGI. The CDR3 here is CASGRGTANVLTF. CDR3 coding DNA: TGTGCCAGCGGGCGGGGTACGGCCAACGTCCTGACTTTC.

The rearrangement links TRBV29-1 to TRBJ1-2; unclear D gene. Trimming stripped 3 bases from V and 4 bases from J, with 6 bases between. The CDR3 sequence is 11 residues long. The germline CDR1 and CDR2 sequences are SQVTM and ANQGSEA. The CDR3 DNA reads as TGCAGCGTTGACAGGCCCTATGGCTACACCTTC. Encoded protein: CSVDRPYGYTF.

This chain's CDR3 is CASSPVQGSLYEQYF. CDR3 in DNA: TGTGCCAGCAGCCCCGTACAGGGTTCTCTCTACGAGCAGTACTTC. This chain joins TRBV3-1 (or the pseudogene TRBV3-2) and TRBJ2-7; weak D call: TRBD1 (6 bases). The CDR3 is made up of 15 amino acids. The germline V and J ends were trimmed by 4 bases and 3 bases, with 16 bases remaining between them. CDR1 and CDR2 from the germline V gene are LGHDT and YNNKEL (reference sequence).

The genes are TRBV9 and TRBJ1-5, with D possibly TRBD1 on 6 matching bases. Trimming took 0 bases from V and 1 from J, leaving 8 bases between them. The CDR3 runs to 15 residues. Germline CDR1 and CDR2: SGDLS and YYNGEE. Written as DNA, the CDR3 is TGTGCCAGCAGCGTAGAGGGGGTAAGCAATCAGCCCCAGCATTTT. Translation: CASSVEGVSNQPQHF.

This clone was seen only a few times. The chain couples TRBV5-1 to TRBJ2-7; 9 bases match TRBD1. The CDR3 runs to 15 residues. V lost 0 bases to trimming and J lost 6 bases; unmatched junction nucleotides: 7. Germline V CDR1 and CDR2: SGHRS, YFSETQ. This CDR3 is CASSLVGQGFSEQYF. The CDR3 nucleotides read TGCGCCAGCAGCTTGGTGGGACAGGGTTTCTCCGAGCAGTACTTC.

This clone was detected only a few times. The gene calls are TRBV5-1 and TRBJ1-6; D is unclear. CDR1 SGHRS and CDR2 YFSETQ come from the germline V gene. V was clipped by 4 bases and J by 8 bases, with 13 bases between them. CDR3 length: 14 amino acids. In DNA, the CDR3 is TGCGCCAGCAGCATCACAGTCGGTGATTCACCCCTCCACTTT. The encoded protein is CASSITVGDSPLHF.

The chain carries TRBV27 and TRBJ2-1, with 7 bases that match TRBD2. This CDR3 has 16 residues. Trimming took 1 base from V and 0 from J; bases not matched to a gene: 3. CDR1 MNHEY and CDR2 SMNVEV come from the germline V gene (reference sequence). CDR3 region: CASSLWAGDSYNEQFF. The CDR3 DNA follows: TGTGCCAGCAGTTTATGGGCGGGGGACTCCTACAATGAGCAGTTCTTC.

Written as DNA, the CDR3 is TGTGCCAGCAGCCTCTTGACTAGCGGGGGGCCTAGCACAGATACGCAGTATTTT. Protein product: CASSLLTSGGPSTDTQYF. This chain links TRBV13 with TRBJ2-3; TRBD2 matches 13 bases. With 5 bases clipped from V and 0 bases from J, the junction kept 8 bases outside the gene matches. The CDR3 runs to 18 residues. The germline V gene encodes CDR1 PRHDT and CDR2 FYEKMQ (reference sequence).

The chain employs TRBV15 and TRBJ2-7, with D perhaps TRBD1 (6 bases). The CDR3 contains 15 residues. Per the germline V gene, CDR1 is LNHNV and CDR2 is YYDKDF (reference sequence). Trimming took off 1 base at V and 2 bases at J, with 12 bases between the two ends. In DNA, the CDR3 is TGTGCCACCAGCAGAGGCCGCGGACAGACCTACGAGCAGTACTTC. This codes for CATSRGRGQTYEQYF.

As concerns this clone: The sample has other DNA sequences that encode this CDR3 too. The rearrangement joins TRBV5-1 to TRBJ2-1; 7 positions agree with TRBD1. From germline, CDR1 is SGHRS and CDR2 YFSETQ. The CDR3 has 14 amino acids. V lost 0 bases to trimming and J lost 4 bases; unmatched junction nucleotides: 1. CDR3 in amino acids: CASSLGQGYNEQFF. DNA for the CDR3: TGCGCCAGCAGCTTGGGACAGGGATACAATGAGCAGTTCTTC.